Shown below are 23 T cell receptor beta chains from a single sample sequenced in a study of blood T cell repertoires in COVID-19. Generated by immunoSEQ multiplex PCR, the TCRdb table keeps only in-frame clones and is missing some. Of 110,000 to 150,000 clones listed, around four fifths are singletons. What was sequenced was PBMCs or T cells enriched from blood (not recorded which). Every receptor here comes from a woman between 40 and 50 years old who had recovered from COVID-19.

The V call is TRBV3-1 (or the pseudogene TRBV3-2), the J call TRBJ1-1; D unresolved. V lost 4 bases to trimming and J lost 7 bases, with 19 bases between them. The CDR3 covers 15 residues. CDR1 is LGHDT and CDR2 is YNNKEL in the germline V gene (reference sequence). The CDR3 coding sequence is TGTGCCAGCAGCCCCGACCCGGGTTCGATATTTGAAGCTTTCTTT. Protein sequence: CASSPDPGSIFEAFF.

This chain links TRBV5-1 with TRBJ1-1; a possible D gene is TRBD1 (6 bases). Germline V lookup: CDR1 SGHRS, CDR2 YFSETQ. Trimming cost V 7 bases and J 0 bases, with 13 bases left between them. The CDR3 loop spans 14 amino acids. CDR3 DNA: TGCGCCAGCCGACAACAGGGTTTGAACACTGAAGCTTTCTTT. Amino acid sequence: CASRQQGLNTEAFF.

The gene calls are TRBV7-9 and TRBJ1-2, with D perhaps matching TRBD1 (5 bases). V was pared by 5 bases and J by 4 bases, with 11 bases between. The germline V gene has CDR1 SEHNR and CDR2 FQNEAQ (reference sequence). This CDR3 region has 13 residues. CDR3 loop: CASSGGTGYGYTF. CDR3 nucleotides: TGTGCCAGCAGCGGCGGGACCGGCTATGGCTACACCTTC.

This clone was seen once. This chain uses TRBV5-1 with TRBJ1-6; no firm D call. Germline lookup yields CDR1 SGHRS and CDR2 YFSETQ. This CDR3 is built from 14 residues. Trimming shortened V by 1 base and J by 7 bases, and 9 bases separated the two germline ends. The CDR3 region has the DNA TGCGCCAGCAGCTTGTTGACGGGGAATTCACCCCTCCACTTT. Its translation: CASSLLTGNSPLHF.

This sequence joins TRBV25-1 and TRBJ2-1, with a possible D match to TRBD2 (5 bases). Germline loops: CDR1 MGHDK, CDR2 SYGVNS. The CDR3 loop spans 13 amino acids. V was trimmed by 1 base and J by 7 bases, leaving 8 bases between them. CDR3 DNA: TGTGCCAGCAGTGAATTTGGAGGTAATGAGCAGTTCTTC. Protein sequence: CASSEFGGNEQFF. Full variable domain (outside the CDR3, taken from reference TRBV25-1 and TRBJ2-1): EADIYQTPRYLVIGTGKKITLECSQTMGHDKMYWYQQDPGMELHLIHYSYGVNSTEKGDLSSESTVSRIRTEHFPLTLESARPSHTSQYLCASSEFGGNEQFFGPGTRLTVL.

The chain employs TRBV29-1 and TRBJ1-1; possibly TRBD1 for D (5 bases). Deletions cut 7 bases from V and 3 bases from J, with 9 bases between. The CDR3 is 11 amino acids. Germline V gene sequence: CDR1 SQVTM, CDR2 ANQGSEA. The chain's CDR3 is CSGGEDTEAFF. As DNA, the CDR3 is TGCAGCGGAGGGGAGGACACTGAAGCTTTCTTT.

This clone was seen a single time. V is TRBV15 and J is TRBJ1-1, with a weak D call TRBD1 (6 bases). The CDR3 has 15 residues. Germline assignment: CDR1 LNHNV and CDR2 YYDKDF (reference sequence). Deletions cut 0 bases from V and 5 bases from J, with 13 bases between. This chain's CDR3 is CATSRDRGLDTEAFF. DNA for the CDR3: TGTGCCACCAGCAGAGACAGGGGCCTGGATACTGAAGCTTTCTTT.

CDR3 sequence reads: CASSRGSSGRVIDTQYF. Here the CDR3 DNA reads TGCGCCAGCAGCCGAGGCTCTAGCGGGAGGGTAATTGATACGCAGTATTTT. The chain is built from TRBV5-1 and TRBJ2-3; TRBD2 aligns across 12 bases. CDR3 length equals 17 residues. V gave up 4 bases and J gave up 6 bases; unmatched junction bases: 12. Looked up from germline, CDR1 is SGHRS and CDR2 is YFSETQ.

The gene calls are TRBV11-2 and TRBJ2-1, with D perhaps matching TRBD2 (6 bases). The germline V and J ends were trimmed by 6 bases and 5 bases, with 20 bases remaining between them. The CDR3 sequence is 16 residues long. The germline gives CDR1 SGHAT, CDR2 FQNNGV. The CDR3 DNA reads as TGTGCCAGCAGGGGACTCAGGCGCTCCCCCCACAATGAGCAGTTCTTC. Amino acids: CASRGLRRSPHNEQFF.

DNA of the CDR3: TGTGCCAGCAGCTTGGGAGACCGACTACGGTACTTC. It is translated as CASSLGDRLRYF. The chain links TRBV5-6 to TRBJ2-7, with D possibly TRBD2 on 5 matching bases. Trimming removed 0 bases from V and 12 bases from J, with 13 bases in between. This CDR3 is built from 12 residues. The germline gives CDR1 SGHDT, CDR2 YYEEEE.

This chain uses TRBV7-8 with TRBJ2-7, with TRBD2 matching 10 bases. CDR3 length equals 14 residues. V trimming: 5 bases; J trimming: 3 bases; junction bases outside the gene matches: 4. CDR1 is SGHVS and CDR2 is FQNEAQ in the germline V gene. Here the CDR3 reads CASSQAGGSYEQYF. The CDR3 nucleotides are TGTGCCAGCAGCCAAGCGGGAGGGAGCTACGAGCAGTACTTC.

This chain connects TRBV6-5 to TRBJ2-3; tentatively, D is TRBD2 (5 bases). V lost 7 bases and J 4 bases, leaving 9 bases between the germline ends. This CDR3 comprises 12 residues. Germline CDR1 and CDR2: MNHEY and SVGAGI. The CDR3 loop is CASMMRADTQYF. DNA of the CDR3: TGTGCCAGCATGATGCGGGCAGATACGCAGTATTTT.

This clone showed up just once. The chain carries TRBV27 and TRBJ1-6, with no clear D. Between the trimmed V and J ends, which lost 4 bases and 0 bases, there was a span of 13 bases. This CDR3 comprises 17 residues. CDR1 and CDR2 (germline): MNHEY, SMNVEV (reference sequence). CDR3 protein: CASSSRRPSSYNSPLHF. The DNA for the CDR3 is TGTGCCAGCAGTTCCCGTCGCCCCAGCTCCTATAATTCACCCCTCCACTTT.

This clone has only one observation. The V and J genes are TRBV27 and TRBJ1-5, with 8 bases aligning to TRBD1. CDR1 MNHEY and CDR2 SMNVEV come from the germline V gene (reference sequence). This CDR3 comprises 16 residues. The V gene end was trimmed by 6 bases and the J gene end by 4 bases; junction bases not matched to a gene: 11. In DNA form, the CDR3 reads TGTGCCAGCAGCTTCTTGGGACAGGCGATTAATCAGCCCCAGCATTTT. Its protein product is CASSFLGQAINQPQHF.

CDR3 sequence reads: CASSSQVGTIYF. The DNA of the CDR3 is TGTGCCAGCAGCTCACAGGTCGGCACCATATATTTT. The chain joins TRBV11-2 to TRBJ1-3, with D possibly being TRBD1 (5 bases). The CDR3 length is 12 residues. Between the trimmed V and J ends, which lost 4 bases and 9 bases, there was a span of 10 bases. From germline, CDR1 is SGHAT and CDR2 FQNNGV.

The V gene is TRBV9, the J gene TRBJ2-5, with 10 bases fitting TRBD2. Trimming took 2 bases from V and 1 from J; bases not matched to a gene: 8. Germline assignment: CDR1 SGDLS and CDR2 YYNGEE. This CDR3 contains 17 residues. CDR3 loop: CASSVSFSGGPQETQYF. In DNA form, the CDR3 reads TGTGCCAGCAGCGTCAGCTTTAGCGGGGGGCCCCAAGAGACCCAGTACTTC.

A few counts support this clone. The chain joins TRBV7-8 to TRBJ2-7; possible D gene TRBD1, 5 bases. Germline V gives CDR1 SGHVS, CDR2 FQNEAQ. The CDR3 extends over 16 amino acids. The V gene lost 1 base and the J gene lost 0 bases, with 13 bases spanning the gap. CDR3 DNA: TGTGCCAGCAGCTTAGAAGGCAGGGTGGTCTCCTACGAGCAGTACTTC. Its protein is CASSLEGRVVSYEQYF.

V is TRBV4-1 and J is TRBJ1-6; 11 nucleotides match TRBD1. The CDR3 has 16 amino acids. CDR1 and CDR2 (germline): MGHRA, YSYEKL. V was clipped by 3 bases and J by 10 bases; unmatched bases: 8. CDR3 nucleotides: TGCGCCAGCAGCCACCTAGGACAGGGGGCAAGGTCACCCCTCCACTTT. Its protein product is CASSHLGQGARSPLHF.

The V gene is TRBV27, the J gene TRBJ2-7, with a tentative D call TRBD2 (7 bases). The V end was cut by 4 bases, the J end by 4 bases, with 20 bases between. The CDR3 is 16 amino acids. Germline CDR1 reads MNHEY; CDR2 reads SMNVEV (reference sequence). DNA of the CDR3: TGTGCCAGCAGTTCTAGTTGGGGGGGCGTGGGGTACGAGCAGTACTTC. This gives the protein CASSSSWGGVGYEQYF.

The chain recombines TRBV27 with TRBJ2-7; 7 bases line up with TRBD2. This CDR3 is 15 amino acids long. J was trimmed by 3 bases and V by 4 bases; bases with no gene match: 9. Germline CDR1 reads MNHEY; CDR2 reads SMNVEV (reference sequence). DNA for the CDR3: TGTGCCAGCAGTTCGGGCCTAGCGGATTACTACGAGCAGTACTTC. Its protein is CASSSGLADYYEQYF.

This rearrangement joins TRBV10-3 to TRBJ1-1, with 9 bases aligning to TRBD1. The trim removed 6 bases at V and 4 bases at J, leaving 3 bases unmatched. The CDR3 runs to 13 residues. The germline V gene encodes CDR1 ENHRY and CDR2 SYGVKD. The CDR3: CAISGQGSTEAFF. CDR3 in DNA: TGTGCCATCAGCGGACAGGGGAGCACTGAAGCTTTCTTT.

The gene calls are TRBV6-6 and TRBJ2-1, with D possibly being TRBD2 (7 bases). Trimming took off 5 bases at V and 7 bases at J, with 15 bases between the two ends. CDR3 length: 14 residues. The germline V gene encodes CDR1 MNHNY and CDR2 SVGAGI (reference sequence). CDR3 in amino acids: CASSGRGGGNEQFF. In nucleotides, the CDR3 is TGTGCCAGCAGTGGAAGGGGGGGTGGGAATGAGCAGTTCTTC.

This sequence joins TRBV4-2 and TRBJ1-1; 8 bases fit TRBD1. There are 14 residues in the CDR3. From germline, CDR1 is LGHNA and CDR2 YNFKEQ. Germline trimming cut 1 base from V and 4 bases from J; bases unmatched to any gene: 2. This CDR3 is CASSQGDRGTEAFF. DNA for the CDR3: TGTGCCAGCAGCCAAGGAGACAGGGGCACTGAAGCTTTCTTT.